This T cell receptor (beta chain) derives from a study of blood T cell repertoires in COVID-19. About the research overall: Researchers got acute and convalescent COVID-19 samples from the United States, Italy and Spain.

In the study's own analysis: Reference gene primer amplification gave nucleated cell count estimates. Profiled with immunoSEQ multiplex PCR; TCRdb holds only in-frame clones, not every one. V, J and clone size are taken as reported in that table, and D and trimming were inferred from the DNA itself. The sample shows under 70,000 clones, around nine tenths of them seen only once. This receptor was identified in an older woman with COVID-19, enrolled during active disease. Sequenced sample: peripheral blood.

CDR3 region: CASGPTSGSWYEQFF. CDR3 DNA: TGTGCCAGCGGCCCCACTAGCGGGAGCTGGTATGAGCAGTTCTTC. The V gene is TRBV9, the J gene TRBJ2-1, with 11 nucleotides matching TRBD2. Trimming removed 7 bases from V and 8 bases from J; junction bases left unmatched: 11. The CDR3 has 15 amino acids. Germline V gene data show CDR1 as SGDLS and CDR2 as YYNGEE.